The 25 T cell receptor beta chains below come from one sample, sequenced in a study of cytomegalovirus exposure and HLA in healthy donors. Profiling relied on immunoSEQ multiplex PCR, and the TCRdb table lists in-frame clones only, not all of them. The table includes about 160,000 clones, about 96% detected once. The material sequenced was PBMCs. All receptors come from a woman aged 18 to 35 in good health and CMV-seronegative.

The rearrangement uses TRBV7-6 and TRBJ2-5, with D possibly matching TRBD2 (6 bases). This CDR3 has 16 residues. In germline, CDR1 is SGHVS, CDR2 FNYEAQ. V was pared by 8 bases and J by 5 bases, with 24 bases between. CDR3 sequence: CASAGGRWTGIETQYF. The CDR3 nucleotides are TGTGCCAGCGCTGGGGGGAGGTGGACGGGGATTGAGACCCAGTACTTC.

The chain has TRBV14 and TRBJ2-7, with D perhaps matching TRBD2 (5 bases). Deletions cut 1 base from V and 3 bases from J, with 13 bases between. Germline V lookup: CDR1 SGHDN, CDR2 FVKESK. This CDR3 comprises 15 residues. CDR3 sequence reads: CASSQGTVTNYEQYF. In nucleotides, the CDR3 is TGTGCCAGCAGCCAAGGAACCGTGACTAACTACGAGCAGTACTTC. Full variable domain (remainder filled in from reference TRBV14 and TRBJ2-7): EAGVTQFPSHSVIEKGQTVTLRCDPISGHDNLYWYRRVMGKEIKFLLHFVKESKQDESGMPNNRFLAERTGGTYSTLKVQPAELEDSGVYFCASSQGTVTNYEQYFGPGTRLTVT.

CDR3 residues: CASSLVRISSYEQYF. The DNA of the CDR3 is TGTGCCAGCAGCTTGGTCAGGATCAGCTCCTACGAGCAGTACTTC. The chain links TRBV5-6 to TRBJ2-7; the D is unclear. The CDR3 contains 15 residues. Per the germline V gene, CDR1 is SGHDT and CDR2 is YYEEEE. The V end lost 0 bases, the J end lost 0 bases, and 10 bases lay between the germline ends. The entire variable domain, with the rest obtained from reference TRBV5-6 and TRBJ2-7, is as follows: DAGVTQSPTHLIKTRGQQVTLRCSPKSGHDTVSWYQQALGQGPQFIFQYYEEEERQRGNFPDRFSGHQFPNYSSELNVNALLLGDSALYLCASSLVRISSYEQYFGPGTRLTVT.

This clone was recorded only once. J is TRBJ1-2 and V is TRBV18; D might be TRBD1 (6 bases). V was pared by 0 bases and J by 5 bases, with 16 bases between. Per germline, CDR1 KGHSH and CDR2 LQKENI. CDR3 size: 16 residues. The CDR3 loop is CASSPPGAGDRYGYTF. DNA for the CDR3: TGTGCCAGCTCACCACCGGGGGCAGGGGACCGATATGGCTACACCTTC.

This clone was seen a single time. The CDR3 DNA reads TGTGCCAGCAGCCCTGGACACTCGAACACCGGGGAGCTGTTTTTT. Its translation: CASSPGHSNTGELFF. The chain recombines TRBV7-2 with TRBJ2-2, with D perhaps TRBD1 (5 bases). This CDR3 region has 15 residues. The germline gives CDR1 SGHTA, CDR2 FQGNSA. The V end was cut by 5 bases, the J end by 0 bases, with 10 bases between.

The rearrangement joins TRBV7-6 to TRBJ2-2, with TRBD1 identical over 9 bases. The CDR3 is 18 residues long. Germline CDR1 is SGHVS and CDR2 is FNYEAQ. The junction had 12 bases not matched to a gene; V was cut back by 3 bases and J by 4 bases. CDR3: CASSFRAPDRGFTGELFF. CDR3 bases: TGTGCCAGCAGCTTTAGGGCCCCGGACAGGGGTTTCACCGGGGAGCTGTTTTTT.

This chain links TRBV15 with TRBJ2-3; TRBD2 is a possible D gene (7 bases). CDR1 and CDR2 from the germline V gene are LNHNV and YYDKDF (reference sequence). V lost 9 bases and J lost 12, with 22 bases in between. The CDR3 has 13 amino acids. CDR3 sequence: CATSLGGGTVQYF. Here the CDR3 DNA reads TGTGCCACATCTTTGGGGGGGGGCACGGTTCAGTATTTT.

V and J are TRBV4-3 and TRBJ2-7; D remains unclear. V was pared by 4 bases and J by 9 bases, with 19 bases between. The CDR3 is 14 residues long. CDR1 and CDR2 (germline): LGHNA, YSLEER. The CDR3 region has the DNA TGCGCCAGCAGCCGAAGCAAAACCAAACGAGGGCAGTACTTC. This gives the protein CASSRSKTKRGQYF.

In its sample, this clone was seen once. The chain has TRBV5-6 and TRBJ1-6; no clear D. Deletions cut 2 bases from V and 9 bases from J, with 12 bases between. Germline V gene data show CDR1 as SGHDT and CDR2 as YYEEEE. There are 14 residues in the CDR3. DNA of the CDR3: TGTGCCAGCAGCTTTTGGAGGGTAGGTTCACCCCTCCACTTT. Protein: CASSFWRVGSPLHF.

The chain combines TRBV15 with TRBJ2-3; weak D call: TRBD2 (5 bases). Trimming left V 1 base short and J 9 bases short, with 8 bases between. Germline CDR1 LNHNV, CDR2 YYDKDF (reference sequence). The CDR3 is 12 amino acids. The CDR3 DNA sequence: TGTGCCACCAGCAGAGTGTGGGAGACGCAGTATTTT. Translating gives CATSRVWETQYF.

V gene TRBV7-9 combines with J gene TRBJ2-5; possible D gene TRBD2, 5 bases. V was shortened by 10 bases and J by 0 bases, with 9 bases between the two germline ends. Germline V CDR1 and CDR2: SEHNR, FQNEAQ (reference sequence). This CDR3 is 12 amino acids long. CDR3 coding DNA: TGTGCCACACTCGGGGACCAAGAGACCCAGTACTTC. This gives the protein CATLGDQETQYF.

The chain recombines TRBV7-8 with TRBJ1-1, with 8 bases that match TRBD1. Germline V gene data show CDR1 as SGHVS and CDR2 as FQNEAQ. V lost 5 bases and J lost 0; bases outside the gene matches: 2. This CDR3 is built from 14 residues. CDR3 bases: TGTGCCAGCAGCAAGGGACAGGTGAACACTGAAGCTTTCTTT. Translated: CASSKGQVNTEAFF.

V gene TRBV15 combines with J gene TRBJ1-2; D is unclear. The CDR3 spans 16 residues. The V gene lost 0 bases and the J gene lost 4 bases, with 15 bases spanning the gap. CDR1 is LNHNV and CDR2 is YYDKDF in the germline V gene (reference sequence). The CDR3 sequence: CATSRDLGTTFYGYTF. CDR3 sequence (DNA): TGTGCCACCAGCAGAGATCTTGGCACCACCTTCTATGGCTACACCTTC.

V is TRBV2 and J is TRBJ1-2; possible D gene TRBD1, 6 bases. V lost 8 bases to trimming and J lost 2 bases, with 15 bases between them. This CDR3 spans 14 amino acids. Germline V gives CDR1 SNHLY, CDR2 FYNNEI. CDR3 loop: CASGSTGQNYGYTF. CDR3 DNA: TGTGCCAGCGGTAGTACCGGACAGAACTATGGCTACACCTTC. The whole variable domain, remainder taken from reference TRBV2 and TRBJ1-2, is EPEVTQTPSHQVTQMGQEVILRCVPISNHLYFYWYRQILGQKVEFLVSFYNNEISEKSEIFDDQFSVERPDGSNFTLKIRSTKLEDSAMYFCASGSTGQNYGYTFGSGTRLTVV.

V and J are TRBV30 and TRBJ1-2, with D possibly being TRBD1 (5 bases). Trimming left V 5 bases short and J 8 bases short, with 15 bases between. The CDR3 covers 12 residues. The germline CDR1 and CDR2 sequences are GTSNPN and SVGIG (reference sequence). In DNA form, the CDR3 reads TGTGCCTGGGGCAGGGCGATGGGGGGCTACACCTTC. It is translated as CAWGRAMGGYTF.

The CDR3 sequence is CASNTGVYSNQPQHF. CDR3 sequence (DNA): TGTGCCAGCAATACCGGGGTCTATAGCAATCAGCCCCAGCATTTT. V usage is TRBV27 and J usage is TRBJ1-5, with D uncertain. The ends were cut back, 7 bases at V and 0 bases at J, with 13 bases in the middle. CDR1 and CDR2 from the germline V gene are MNHEY and SMNVEV (reference sequence). The CDR3 contains 15 residues.

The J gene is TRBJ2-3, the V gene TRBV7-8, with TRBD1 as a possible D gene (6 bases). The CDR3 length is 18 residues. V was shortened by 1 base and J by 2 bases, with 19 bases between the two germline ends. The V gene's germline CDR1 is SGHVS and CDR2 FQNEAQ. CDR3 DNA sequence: TGTGCCAGCAGCTTAGTACTCGGACAGCCGATAACCACAGATACGCAGTATTTT. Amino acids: CASSLVLGQPITTDTQYF.

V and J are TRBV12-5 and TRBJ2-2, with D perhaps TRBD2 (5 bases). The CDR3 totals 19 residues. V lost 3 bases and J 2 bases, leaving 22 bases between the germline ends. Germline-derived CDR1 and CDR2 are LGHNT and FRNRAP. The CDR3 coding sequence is TGTGCTAGTGGTTTTTTTGTCAATAAGGGAGCAGCCAACACCGGGGAGCTGTTTTTT. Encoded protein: CASGFFVNKGAANTGELFF.

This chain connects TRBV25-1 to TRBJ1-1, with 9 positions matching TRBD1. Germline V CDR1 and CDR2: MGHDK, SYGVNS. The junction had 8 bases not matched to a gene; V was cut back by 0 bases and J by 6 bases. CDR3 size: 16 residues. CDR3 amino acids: CASSEYYADRGAEAFF. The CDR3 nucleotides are TGTGCCAGCAGTGAATATTACGCGGACAGGGGAGCTGAAGCTTTCTTT.

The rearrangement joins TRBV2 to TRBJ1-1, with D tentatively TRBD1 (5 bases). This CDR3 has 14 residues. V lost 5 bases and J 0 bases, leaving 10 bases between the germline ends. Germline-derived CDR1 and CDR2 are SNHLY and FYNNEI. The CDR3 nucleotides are TGTGCCAGCAGTCCGACAGTTTTGAACACTGAAGCTTTCTTT. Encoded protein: CASSPTVLNTEAFF.

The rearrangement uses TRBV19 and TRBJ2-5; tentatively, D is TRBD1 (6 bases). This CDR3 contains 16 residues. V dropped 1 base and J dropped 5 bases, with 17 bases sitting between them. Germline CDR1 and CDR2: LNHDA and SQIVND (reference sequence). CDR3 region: CASSIGQAPGRETQYF. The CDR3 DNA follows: TGTGCCAGTAGTATAGGACAGGCCCCGGGGCGGGAGACCCAGTACTTC.

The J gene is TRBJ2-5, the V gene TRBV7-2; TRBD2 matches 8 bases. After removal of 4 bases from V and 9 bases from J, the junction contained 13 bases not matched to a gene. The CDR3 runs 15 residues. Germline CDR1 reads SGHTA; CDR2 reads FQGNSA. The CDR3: CASSSKSGGSLAQYF. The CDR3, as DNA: TGTGCCAGCAGCTCCAAATCGGGGGGGTCCCTTGCCCAGTACTTC. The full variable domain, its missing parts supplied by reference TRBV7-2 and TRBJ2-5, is GAGVSQSPSNKVTEKGKDVELRCDPISGHTALYWYRQSLGQGLEFLIYFQGNSAPDKSGLPSDRFSAERTGGSVSTLTIQRTQQEDSAVYLCASSSKSGGSLAQYFGPGTRLLVL.

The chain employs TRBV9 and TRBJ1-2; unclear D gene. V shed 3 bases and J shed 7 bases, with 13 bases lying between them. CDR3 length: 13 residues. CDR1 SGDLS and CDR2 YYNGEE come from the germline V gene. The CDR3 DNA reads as TGTGCCAGCAGCGCAAGAGGATTGGGTGGCTACACCTTC. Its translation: CASSARGLGGYTF.

In DNA form, the CDR3 reads TGTGCCAGTAGTGTACAGCTCAAGACTATCTATGGCTACACCTTC. Translating it yields CASSVQLKTIYGYTF. The chain combines TRBV19 with TRBJ1-2; no clear D gene. V was trimmed by 5 bases and J by 4 bases, leaving 17 bases between them. There are 15 residues in the CDR3. Germline CDR1 is LNHDA and CDR2 is SQIVND (reference sequence).

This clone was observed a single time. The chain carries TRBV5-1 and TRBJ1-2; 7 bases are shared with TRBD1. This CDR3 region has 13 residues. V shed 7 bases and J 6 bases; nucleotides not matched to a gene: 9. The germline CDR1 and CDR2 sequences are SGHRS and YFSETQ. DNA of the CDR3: TGCGCCAGCCAAGGGACAGAGCTTGATGGCTACACCTTC. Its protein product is CASQGTELDGYTF.